These 28 T cell receptor beta chains originate from one sample sequenced in a study of liver allograft versus peripheral blood T cells. Study context: Repertoires from peripheral blood of liver transplant recipients were compared with those inside their transplanted livers.

TCRdb passed the reads through MiXCR, listing each CDR3 protein once. The repertoire includes just over 8,500 distinct CDR3 sequences, approximately 15% of them detected once, and 1.5% to 2% sits in the top ten. The receptors stem from a human patient who had a liver transplant. The T cells may partly be graft donor cells.

This clonotype is medium-sized within its sample. J is TRBJ2-7 and V is TRBV6-1; D is ambiguous. CDR3 size: 14 residues. CDR1 MNHNS and CDR2 SASEGT come from the germline V gene. The germline V and J ends were trimmed by 6 bases and 2 bases, with 14 bases remaining between them. CDR3 in DNA: TGTGCCAGCAGGCCAGCTGGAACAACCTACGAGCAGTACTTC. Its translation: CASRPAGTTYEQYF.

This clonotype rates as medium-sized. This sequence joins TRBV20-1 and TRBJ2-7; weak D call: TRBD1 (6 bases). Germline assignment: CDR1 DFQATT and CDR2 SNEGSKA (reference sequence). The CDR3 runs 15 residues. Trimming removed 3 bases from V and 0 bases from J, with 15 bases in between. CDR3 loop: CSARLLGANSYEQYF. The DNA of the CDR3 is TGCAGTGCTAGGCTGTTGGGGGCGAACTCCTACGAGCAGTACTTC.

The rearrangement joins TRBV20-1 to TRBJ2-7; TRBD1 aligns across 7 bases. CDR3 size: 13 residues. Germline CDR1 is DFQATT and CDR2 is SNEGSKA (reference sequence). With V trimmed by 3 bases and J by 9 bases, 11 bases remained unmatched. This chain's CDR3 is CSASTTGSRVQYF. CDR3 bases: TGCAGTGCTAGTACGACAGGGAGTAGAGTGCAGTACTTC.

This clonotype appeared once. Since a much larger clone is just one base distant, this may be a read error. The rearrangement joins TRBV6-2 or TRBV6-3 to TRBJ1-6; 7 nucleotides agree with TRBD1. V lost 2 bases and J lost 1; bases outside the gene matches: 5. Germline lookup yields CDR1 MNHEY and CDR2 SVGEGT. CDR3 length equals 17 residues. As DNA, the CDR3 is TGTGCCAGCAGTTACAGAGGGGGCTCGTCCTATAATTCACCCCTCCACTTT. This encodes CASSYRGGSSYNSPLHF.

This clonotype occurred many times. V and J are TRBV20-1 and TRBJ1-5; D not resolved. The CDR3 consists of 13 residues. Germline V CDR1 and CDR2: DFQATT, SNEGSKA (reference sequence). Trimming removed 0 bases at V and 6 bases at J, with 9 bases between. Here the CDR3 DNA reads TGCAGTGCTAGAGATCCGGGAGCTCAGCCCCAGCATTTT. It codes for CSARDPGAQPQHF.

This clonotype is medium-sized within its sample. This chain joins TRBV19 and TRBJ1-1; 9 bases match TRBD1. Germline lookup yields CDR1 LNHDA and CDR2 SQIVND (reference sequence). V trimming: 4 bases; J trimming: 1 base; junction bases outside the gene matches: 4. The CDR3 is 15 residues long. CDR3 loop: CASSSTQGANTEAFF. DNA of the CDR3: TGTGCCAGTAGTAGTACACAGGGGGCGAACACTGAAGCTTTCTTT.

The table lists this clonotype with many counts. This chain links TRBV7-2 with TRBJ2-7, with a tentative D call TRBD1 (5 bases). Trimming took off 0 bases at V and 2 bases at J, with 5 bases between the two ends. This CDR3 has 13 amino acids. Germline-derived CDR1 and CDR2 are SGHTA and FQGNSA. The CDR3 is CASSLAGAYEQYF. The CDR3 DNA is TGTGCCAGCAGCTTAGCAGGGGCCTACGAGCAGTACTTC.

By its share, this clonotype is medium-sized. The chain carries TRBV14 and TRBJ1-6; D is unresolved. Looked up from germline, CDR1 is SGHDN and CDR2 is FVKESK. There are 16 residues in the CDR3. The V end was cut by 0 bases, the J end by 10 bases, with 16 bases between. The CDR3 reads CASSQDLRVRGSPLHF. The CDR3 nucleotides read TGTGCCAGCAGCCAAGATCTAAGAGTACGGGGATCACCCCTCCACTTT.

In its sample, this clonotype is medium-sized. The chain couples TRBV18 to TRBJ1-2, with D tentatively TRBD1 (5 bases). This CDR3 has 16 amino acids. Per the germline V gene, CDR1 is KGHSH and CDR2 is LQKENI. V dropped 3 bases and J dropped 2 bases, with 16 bases sitting between them. The CDR3 protein is CASSPRSGRGNYGYTF. The DNA of the CDR3 is TGTGCCAGCTCACCGAGGTCCGGCCGGGGCAACTATGGCTACACCTTC.

This clonotype has a handful of counts. V gene TRBV12-5 combines with J gene TRBJ1-1; D uncertain. V gave up 6 bases and J gave up 0 bases, with 5 bases separating them. Germline V gene lookup returns CDR1 LGHNT and CDR2 FRNRAP. This CDR3 is 12 amino acids long. The CDR3, as DNA: TGTGCTAGTGGCTTTTTGAACACTGAAGCTTTCTTT. It is translated as CASGFLNTEAFF.

Only a few counts were recorded for this clonotype. The chain uses TRBV30 and TRBJ1-1, with D possibly TRBD1 on 6 matching bases. The V end lost 3 bases, the J end lost 7 bases, and 12 bases lay between the germline ends. This CDR3 has 12 amino acids. CDR1 is GTSNPN and CDR2 is SVGIG in the germline V gene (reference sequence). The CDR3 DNA is TGTGCCTGGAGGCAGGGGATTATTGAAGCTTTCTTT. This sequence encodes CAWRQGIIEAFF.

Within the sample, this clonotype is medium-sized. This chain links TRBV5-4 with TRBJ1-2, with 7 bases that match TRBD1. CDR3 length equals 16 residues. V shed 7 bases, J shed 5 bases, and the junction held 17 bases outside the gene matches. CDR1 SGHNT and CDR2 YYREEE come from the germline V gene (reference sequence). The CDR3 DNA follows: TGTGCCAGCGGAGGGATGGGACAGTTCCCCTGGTATGGCTACACCTTC. Amino acid sequence: CASGGMGQFPWYGYTF.

By share of the sample, this clonotype is medium-sized (0.01 to 0.1%). This chain uses TRBV6-5 with TRBJ1-2; a possible D gene is TRBD1 (5 bases). V was cut by 2 bases and J by 8 bases, with 12 bases left in between. Germline CDR1 reads MNHEY; CDR2 reads SVGAGI. The CDR3 loop spans 13 amino acids. The CDR3 bases are TGTGCCAGCAGTTACCAGGGTAGGAAAGGCTACACCTTC. Amino acid sequence: CASSYQGRKGYTF.

This clonotype counts as medium-sized. The V gene is TRBV11-1, the J gene TRBJ2-7; D may match TRBD1 or TRBD2 (5 bases each). The CDR3 extends over 15 amino acids. V shed 5 bases and J shed 1 base, with 15 bases lying between them. Germline CDR1 SGHAT, CDR2 FQDESV (reference sequence). The CDR3 is CASSPVLGRSYEQYF. DNA for the CDR3: TGTGCCAGCAGCCCAGTCCTGGGACGGTCCTACGAGCAGTACTTC. Full variable domain (rest looked up from reference TRBV11-1 and TRBJ2-7): EAEVAQSPRYKITEKSQAVAFWCDPISGHATLYWYRQILGQGPELLVQFQDESVVDDSQLPKDRFSAERLKGVDSTLKIQPAELGDSAMYLCASSPVLGRSYEQYFGPGTRLTVT.

The rearrangement uses TRBV5-4 and TRBJ1-5, with 9 bases matching TRBD1. The germline V gene encodes CDR1 SGHNT and CDR2 YYREEE (reference sequence). V lost 3 bases and J lost 1; bases outside the gene matches: 5. The CDR3 consists of 16 residues. In DNA, the CDR3 is TGTGCCAGCAGCTACGGACAGGGGTCCAGCAATCAGCCCCAGCATTTT. Protein: CASSYGQGSSNQPQHF. The variable domain in full, completed from reference TRBV5-4 and TRBJ1-5, reads ETGVTQSPTHLIKTRGQQVTLRCSSQSGHNTVSWYQQALGQGPQFIFQYYREEENGRGNFPPRFSGLQFPNYSSELNVNALELDDSALYLCASSYGQGSSNQPQHFGDGTRLSIL.

This clonotype is labeled as medium-sized. This chain uses TRBV7-2 with TRBJ1-6, with D possibly TRBD1 on 5 matching bases. With 5 bases removed from V and 9 bases from J, the gap between germline ends came to 17 bases. From germline, CDR1 is SGHTA and CDR2 FQGNSA. The length of the CDR3 is 15 residues. CDR3 region: CASSPAGQGISPLHF. Written as DNA, the CDR3 is TGTGCCAGCAGCCCAGCCGGACAAGGGATTTCACCCCTCCACTTT.

CDR3 nucleotide sequence: TGTGCCAGCAGCTTTCTAGCTTCCAAAGATACGCAGTATTTT. It is translated as CASSFLASKDTQYF. The chain recombines TRBV5-6 with TRBJ2-3, with D possibly being TRBD2 (5 bases). Germline V gene lookup returns CDR1 SGHDT and CDR2 YYEEEE. Deletions cut 2 bases from V and 5 bases from J, with 12 bases between. The CDR3 is 14 amino acids.

This clonotype is medium-sized. The chain has TRBV6-5 and TRBJ1-5; 7 bases are a match to TRBD1. V lost 6 bases, J lost 0 bases, and 2 bases stayed unmatched. Germline CDR1 is MNHEY and CDR2 is SVGAGI. There are 14 residues in the CDR3. The CDR3 DNA reads TGTGCCAGCAGAAGGGACAGTAGCAATCAGCCCCAGCATTTT. This sequence encodes CASRRDSSNQPQHF.

This clonotype qualifies as medium-sized. The chain carries TRBV18 and TRBJ1-2; 9 bases line up with TRBD1. Losses at the gene ends were 3 bases for V and 1 base for J; bases not matched to a gene: 0. Germline V CDR1 and CDR2: KGHSH, LQKENI. This CDR3 is built from 14 residues. This chain's CDR3 is CASSPGQGNYGYTF. The CDR3 coding sequence is TGTGCCAGCTCACCGGGACAGGGTAACTATGGCTACACCTTC.

By share, this clonotype ranks as medium-sized. The J gene is TRBJ1-2, the V gene TRBV7-2; 7 positions agree with TRBD1. J lost 3 bases, V lost 6 bases, and 4 bases had no gene match. This CDR3 is built from 13 residues. Germline assignment: CDR1 SGHTA and CDR2 FQGNSA. CDR3 amino acids: CASRVDRDYGYTF. The DNA for the CDR3 is TGTGCCAGCAGGGTCGACAGGGACTATGGCTACACCTTC.

This clonotype appeared many times. This chain links TRBV15 with TRBJ2-2, with D perhaps given as TRBD1 or TRBD2 (6 bases each). The V end was cut by 8 bases, the J end by 6 bases, with 16 bases between. Germline V lookup: CDR1 LNHNV, CDR2 YYDKDF (reference sequence). The CDR3 covers 14 residues. CDR3 coding DNA: TGTGCCACCCGCCCGGGGGCGATATCCGGGGAGCTGTTTTTT. It codes for CATRPGAISGELFF.

The sample holds many counts of this clonotype. The rearrangement uses TRBV20-1 and TRBJ1-4; D is unclear. CDR1 and CDR2 (germline): DFQATT, SNEGSKA (reference sequence). The CDR3 runs 11 residues. The CDR3 sequence is CIGQTNEKLFF. In nucleotides, the CDR3 is TGCATCGGTCAGACTAATGAAAAACTGTTTTTT.

This clonotype was counted a few times. This chain joins TRBV20-1 and TRBJ2-3; perhaps D is TRBD1 or TRBD2 (5 bases each). Per germline, CDR1 DFQATT and CDR2 SNEGSKA (reference sequence). The CDR3 sequence is 13 residues long. Trimming pared 5 bases from V and 4 bases from J, leaving 13 bases between. As DNA, the CDR3 is TGCAGTGCTGAGGGGCAGGGTTCAGATACGCAGTATTTT. It codes for CSAEGQGSDTQYF.

The chain employs TRBV7-2 and TRBJ2-1, with TRBD2 identical over 7 bases. The V segment lost 5 bases and the J segment 8 bases; nucleotides outside the gene matches: 12. Germline V gives CDR1 SGHTA, CDR2 FQGNSA. The CDR3 sequence is 15 residues long. CDR3 coding DNA: TGTGCCAGCAGCCCACAATTAAAGGCGGGGGATGAGCAGTTCTTC. Encoded protein: CASSPQLKAGDEQFF.

A word on this clonotype: A much bigger clone sits one base away, suggesting this may be a read error. V usage is TRBV10-3 and J usage is TRBJ1-2, with D possibly matching TRBD1 (6 bases). In germline, CDR1 is ENHRY, CDR2 SYGVKD. The CDR3 totals 14 residues. V lost 5 bases and J 4 bases, leaving 14 bases between the germline ends. The CDR3 is CAISYSGQPYGYTF. Written as DNA, the CDR3 is TGTGCCATCAGTTACTCCGGACAGCCCTATGGCTACACCTTC.

This clonotype was seen once. The genes are TRBV3-1 and TRBJ2-7; a possible D gene is TRBD2 (5 bases). CDR3 length: 13 residues. Germline-derived CDR1 and CDR2 are LGHDT and YNNKEL (reference sequence). V lost 5 bases, J lost 4 bases, and 12 bases lay in between. CDR3 sequence (DNA): TGTGCCAGCAGCTTCTGGGAGCCTTACGAGCAGTACTTC. This encodes CASSFWEPYEQYF.

The chain joins TRBV6-1 to TRBJ2-1; no definite D call. Germline V gene data show CDR1 as MNHNS and CDR2 as SASEGT. The CDR3 is 8 residues long. Trimming took off 6 bases at V and 13 bases at J, with 4 bases between the two ends. This chain's CDR3 is CASSDQFF. CDR3 bases: TGTGCCAGCAGCGATCAGTTCTTC.

The CDR3 region is CASSYIAGAGETQYF. The CDR3 nucleotides read TGTGCCAGCAGTTACATAGCGGGGGCAGGGGAGACCCAGTACTTC. The genes are TRBV6-2 or TRBV6-3 and TRBJ2-5; TRBD2 matches at 9 bases. V lost 2 bases and J lost 5; bases outside the gene matches: 6. The CDR3 length is 15 residues. Germline CDR1 and CDR2: MNHEY and SVGEGT.